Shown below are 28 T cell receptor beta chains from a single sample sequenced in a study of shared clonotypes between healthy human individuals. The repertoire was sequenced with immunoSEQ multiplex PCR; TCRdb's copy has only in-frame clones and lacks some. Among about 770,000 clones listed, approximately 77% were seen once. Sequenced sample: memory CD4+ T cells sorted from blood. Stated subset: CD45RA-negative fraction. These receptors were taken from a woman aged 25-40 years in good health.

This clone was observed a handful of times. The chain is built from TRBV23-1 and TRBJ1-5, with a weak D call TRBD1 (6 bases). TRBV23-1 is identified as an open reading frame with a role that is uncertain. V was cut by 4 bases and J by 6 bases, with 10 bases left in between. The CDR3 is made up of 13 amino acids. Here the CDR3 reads CASSPGASQPQHF. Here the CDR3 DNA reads TGCGCCAGCAGTCCAGGGGCCAGTCAGCCCCAGCATTTT.

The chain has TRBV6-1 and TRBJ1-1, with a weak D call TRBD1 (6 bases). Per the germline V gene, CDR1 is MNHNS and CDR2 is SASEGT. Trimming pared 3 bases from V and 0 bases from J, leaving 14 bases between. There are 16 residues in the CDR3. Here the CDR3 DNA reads TGTGCCAGCAGTGACCACTCAGGGGAATTGAACACTGAAGCTTTCTTT. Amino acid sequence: CASSDHSGELNTEAFF.

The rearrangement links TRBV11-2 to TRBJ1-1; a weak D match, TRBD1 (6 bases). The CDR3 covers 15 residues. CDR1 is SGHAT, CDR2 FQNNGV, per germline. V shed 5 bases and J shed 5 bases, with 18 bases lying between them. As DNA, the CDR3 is TGTGCCAGCAGCCGAAACAGGGATCGTGTGACTGAAGCTTTCTTT. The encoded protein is CASSRNRDRVTEAFF. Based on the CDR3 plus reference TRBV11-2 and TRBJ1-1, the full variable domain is EAGVAQSPRYKIIEKRQSVAFWCNPISGHATLYWYQQILGQGPKLLIQFQNNGVVDDSQLPKDRFSAERLKGVDSTLKIQPAKLEDSAVYLCASSRNRDRVTEAFFGQGTRLTVV.

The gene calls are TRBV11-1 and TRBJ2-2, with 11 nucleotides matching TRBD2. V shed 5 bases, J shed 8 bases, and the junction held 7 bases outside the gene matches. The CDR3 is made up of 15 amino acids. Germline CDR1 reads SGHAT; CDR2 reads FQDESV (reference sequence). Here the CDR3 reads CASSQRLAGQGELFF. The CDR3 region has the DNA TGTGCCAGCAGCCAACGACTAGCGGGACAAGGGGAGCTGTTTTTT.

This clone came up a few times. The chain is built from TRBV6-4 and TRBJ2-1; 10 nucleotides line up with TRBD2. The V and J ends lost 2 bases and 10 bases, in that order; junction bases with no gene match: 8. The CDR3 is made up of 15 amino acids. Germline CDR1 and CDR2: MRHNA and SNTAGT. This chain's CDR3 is CASSDGAGGPGEQFF. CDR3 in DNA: TGTGCCAGCAGTGACGGAGCGGGAGGGCCCGGGGAGCAGTTCTTC.

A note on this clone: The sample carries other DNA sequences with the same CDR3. The CDR3 bases are TGTGCCAGCAGTCTCAACAATGAGCAGTTCTTC. Translated: CASSLNNEQFF. The chain carries TRBV28 and TRBJ2-1; D is uncertain. V lost 5 bases and J 5 bases, leaving 4 bases between the germline ends. This CDR3 spans 11 amino acids. Germline V CDR1 and CDR2: MDHEN, SYDVKM.

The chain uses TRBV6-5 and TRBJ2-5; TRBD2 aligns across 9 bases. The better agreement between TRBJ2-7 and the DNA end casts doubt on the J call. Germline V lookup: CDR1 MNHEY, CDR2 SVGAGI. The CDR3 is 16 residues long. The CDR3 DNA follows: TGTGCCAGCAGTTCCCCCGCGGGTAGCGGGAGAAGCGAGCAGTACTTC. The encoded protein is CASSSPAGSGRSEQYF.

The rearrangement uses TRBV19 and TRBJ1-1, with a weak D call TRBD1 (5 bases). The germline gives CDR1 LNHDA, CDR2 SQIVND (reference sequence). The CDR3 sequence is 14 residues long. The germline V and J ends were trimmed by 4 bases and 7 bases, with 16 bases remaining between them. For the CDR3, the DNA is TGTGCCAGTAGTAGTACAGAGGGACCAAATGAAGCTTTCTTT. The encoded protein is CASSSTEGPNEAFF.

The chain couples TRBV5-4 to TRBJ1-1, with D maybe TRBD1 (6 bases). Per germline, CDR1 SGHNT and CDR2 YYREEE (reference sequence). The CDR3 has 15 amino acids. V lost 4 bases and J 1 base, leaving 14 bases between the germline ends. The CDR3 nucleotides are TGTGCCAGCAGCCCCCCGGGGGCGCGGAACACTGAAGCTTTCTTT. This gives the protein CASSPPGARNTEAFF.

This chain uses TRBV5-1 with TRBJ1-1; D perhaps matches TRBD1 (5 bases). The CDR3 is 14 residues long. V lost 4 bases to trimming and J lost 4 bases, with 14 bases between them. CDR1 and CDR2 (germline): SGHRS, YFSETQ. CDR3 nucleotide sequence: TGCGCCAGCAGCGGGGGAGCGGAGGGCACTGAAGCTTTCTTT. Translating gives CASSGGAEGTEAFF.

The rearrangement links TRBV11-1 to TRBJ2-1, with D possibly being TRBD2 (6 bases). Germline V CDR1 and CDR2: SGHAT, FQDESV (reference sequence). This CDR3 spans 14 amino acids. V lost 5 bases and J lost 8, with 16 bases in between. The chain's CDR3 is CASSPMAGYDEQFF. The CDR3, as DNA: TGTGCCAGCAGCCCCATGGCGGGATACGATGAGCAGTTCTTC.

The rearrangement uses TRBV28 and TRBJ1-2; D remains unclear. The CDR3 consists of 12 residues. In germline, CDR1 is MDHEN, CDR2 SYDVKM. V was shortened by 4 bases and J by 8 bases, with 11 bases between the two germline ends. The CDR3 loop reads CASSSRGRGYTF. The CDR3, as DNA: TGTGCCAGCAGTTCCCGAGGGAGAGGCTACACCTTC.

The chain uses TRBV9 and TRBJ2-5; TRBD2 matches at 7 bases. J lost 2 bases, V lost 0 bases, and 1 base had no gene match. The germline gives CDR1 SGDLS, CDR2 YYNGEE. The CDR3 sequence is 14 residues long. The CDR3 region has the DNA TGTGCCAGCAGCGTAGGGCGGGAGCAAGAGACCCAGTACTTC. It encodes CASSVGREQETQYF.

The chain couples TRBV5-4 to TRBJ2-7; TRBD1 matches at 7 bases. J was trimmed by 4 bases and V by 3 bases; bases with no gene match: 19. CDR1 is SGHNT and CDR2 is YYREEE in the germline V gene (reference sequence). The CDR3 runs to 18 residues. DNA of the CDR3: TGTGCCAGCAGCTCGAGGGGGCACGGTGGGGCTAAGGGATACGAGCAGTACTTC. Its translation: CASSSRGHGGAKGYEQYF.

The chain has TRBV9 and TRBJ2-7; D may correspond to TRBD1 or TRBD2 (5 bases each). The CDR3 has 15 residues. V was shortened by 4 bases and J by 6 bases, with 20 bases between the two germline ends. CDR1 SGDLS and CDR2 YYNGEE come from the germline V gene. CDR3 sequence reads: CASSRPGTRWSEQYF. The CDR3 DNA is TGTGCCAGCAGCAGACCCGGGACGCGGTGGTCCGAGCAGTACTTC.

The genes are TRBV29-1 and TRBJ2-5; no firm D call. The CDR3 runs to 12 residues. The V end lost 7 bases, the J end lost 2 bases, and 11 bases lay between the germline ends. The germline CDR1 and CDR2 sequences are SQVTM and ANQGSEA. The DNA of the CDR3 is TGCAGCGGGCAGGTGGGGCAAGAGACCCAGTACTTC. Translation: CSGQVGQETQYF.

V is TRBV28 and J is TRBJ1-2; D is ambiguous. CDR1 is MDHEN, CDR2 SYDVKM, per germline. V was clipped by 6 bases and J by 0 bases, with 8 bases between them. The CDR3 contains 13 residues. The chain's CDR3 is CASRAASNYGYTF. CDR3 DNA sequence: TGTGCCAGCAGGGCAGCCTCTAACTATGGCTACACCTTC.

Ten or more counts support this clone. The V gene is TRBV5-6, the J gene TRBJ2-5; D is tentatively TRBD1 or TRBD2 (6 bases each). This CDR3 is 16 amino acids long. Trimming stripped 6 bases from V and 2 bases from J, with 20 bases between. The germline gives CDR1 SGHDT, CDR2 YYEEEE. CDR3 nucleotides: TGTGCCAGCAACCGGAGGGGGGCACAGTTTCAAGAGACCCAGTACTTC. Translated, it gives CASNRRGAQFQETQYF.

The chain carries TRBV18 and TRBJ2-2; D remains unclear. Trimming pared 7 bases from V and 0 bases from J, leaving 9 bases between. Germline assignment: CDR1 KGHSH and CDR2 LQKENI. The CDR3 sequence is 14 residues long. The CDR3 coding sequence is TGTGCCAGCTTCACCTCACCGAACACCGGGGAGCTGTTTTTT. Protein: CASFTSPNTGELFF.

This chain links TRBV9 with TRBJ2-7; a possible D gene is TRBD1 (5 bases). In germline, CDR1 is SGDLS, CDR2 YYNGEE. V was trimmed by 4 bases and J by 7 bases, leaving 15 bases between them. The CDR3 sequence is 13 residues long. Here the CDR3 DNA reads TGTGCCAGCAGCACGGACATCCCCGGGGAGCAGTACTTC. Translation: CASSTDIPGEQYF.

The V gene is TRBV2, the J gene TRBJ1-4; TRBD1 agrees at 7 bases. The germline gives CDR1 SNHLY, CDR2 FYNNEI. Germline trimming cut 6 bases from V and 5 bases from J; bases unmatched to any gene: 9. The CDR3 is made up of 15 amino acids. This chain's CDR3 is CASRRTGTENEKLFF. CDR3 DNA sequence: TGTGCCAGCAGGCGTACCGGGACAGAGAATGAAAAACTGTTTTTT.

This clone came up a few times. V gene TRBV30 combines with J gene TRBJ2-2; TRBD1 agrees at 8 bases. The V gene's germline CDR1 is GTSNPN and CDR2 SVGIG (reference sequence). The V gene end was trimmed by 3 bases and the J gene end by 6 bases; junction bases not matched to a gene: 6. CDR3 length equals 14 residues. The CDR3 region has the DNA TGTGCCTGGAGCGAGGACAGGGTAGCCGGGGAGCTGTTTTTT. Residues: CAWSEDRVAGELFF. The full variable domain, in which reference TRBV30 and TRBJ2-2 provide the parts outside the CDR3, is SQTIHQWPATLVQPVGSPLSLECTVEGTSNPNLYWYRQAAGRGLQLLFYSVGIGQISSEVPQNLSASRPQDRQFILSSKKLLLSDSGFYLCAWSEDRVAGELFFGEGSRLTVL.

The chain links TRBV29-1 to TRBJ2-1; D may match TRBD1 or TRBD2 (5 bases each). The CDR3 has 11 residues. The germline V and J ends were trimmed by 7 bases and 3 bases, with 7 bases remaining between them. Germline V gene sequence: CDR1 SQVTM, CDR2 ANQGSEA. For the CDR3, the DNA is TGCAGCGGAGGGGTCTACAATGAGCAGTTCTTC. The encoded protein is CSGGVYNEQFF.

The CDR3 DNA reads TGTGCCTGGACTCGAACCCGAAGAGGGCTTAGGGATGAGCAGTTCTTC. This translates into CAWTRTRRGLRDEQFF. V is TRBV30 and J is TRBJ2-1; possibly TRBD2 for D (5 bases). The CDR3 totals 16 residues. CDR1 GTSNPN and CDR2 SVGIG come from the germline V gene (reference sequence). Deletions cut 4 bases from V and 8 bases from J, with 24 bases between. The full variable domain, with the rest looked up from reference TRBV30 and TRBJ2-1, is SQTIHQWPATLVQPVGSPLSLECTVEGTSNPNLYWYRQAAGRGLQLLFYSVGIGQISSEVPQNLSASRPQDRQFILSSKKLLLSDSGFYLCAWTRTRRGLRDEQFFGPGTRLTVL.

The CDR3 is CATWGTSGNNEQFF. Written as DNA, the CDR3 is TGTGCCACATGGGGGACTAGCGGGAATAATGAGCAGTTCTTC. This rearrangement joins TRBV10-3 to TRBJ2-1; 13 bases map to TRBD2. The CDR3 consists of 14 residues. The ends lost 10 bases at V and 7 bases at J; junction bases unmatched: 7. Germline V gene lookup returns CDR1 ENHRY and CDR2 SYGVKD.

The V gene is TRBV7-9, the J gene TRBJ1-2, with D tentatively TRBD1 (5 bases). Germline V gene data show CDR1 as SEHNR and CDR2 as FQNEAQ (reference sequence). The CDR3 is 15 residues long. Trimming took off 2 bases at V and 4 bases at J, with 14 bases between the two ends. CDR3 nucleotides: TGTGCCAGCAGCTTAACCGACGGGACGAGCTATGGCTACACCTTC. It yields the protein CASSLTDGTSYGYTF.

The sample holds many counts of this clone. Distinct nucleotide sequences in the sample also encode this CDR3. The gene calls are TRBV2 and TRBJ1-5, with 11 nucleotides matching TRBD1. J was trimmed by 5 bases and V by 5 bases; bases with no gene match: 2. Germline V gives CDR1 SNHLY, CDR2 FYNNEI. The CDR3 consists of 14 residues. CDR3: CASSRTGGYQPQHF. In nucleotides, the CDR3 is TGTGCCAGCAGTAGGACAGGGGGCTATCAGCCCCAGCATTTT. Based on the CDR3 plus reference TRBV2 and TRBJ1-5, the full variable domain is EPEVTQTPSHQVTQMGQEVILRCVPISNHLYFYWYRQILGQKVEFLVSFYNNEISEKSEIFDDQFSVERPDGSNFTLKIRSTKLEDSAMYFCASSRTGGYQPQHFGDGTRLSIL.

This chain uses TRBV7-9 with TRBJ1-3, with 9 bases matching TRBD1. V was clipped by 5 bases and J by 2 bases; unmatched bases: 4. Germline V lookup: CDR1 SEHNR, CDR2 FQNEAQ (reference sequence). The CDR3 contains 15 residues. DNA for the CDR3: TGTGCCAGCAGCCCTGGACAGGGGACTGGAAACACCATATATTTT. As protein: CASSPGQGTGNTIYF. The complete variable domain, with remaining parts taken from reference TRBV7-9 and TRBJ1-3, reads DTGVSQNPRHKITKRGQNVTFRCDPISEHNRLYWYRQTLGQGPEFLTYFQNEAQLEKSRLLSDRFSAERPKGSFSTLEIQRTEQGDSAMYLCASSPGQGTGNTIYFGEGSWLTVV.